A selection of T cell receptor beta chains follows, all from one sample in a study of technical replicates of blood from a few donors. Only in-frame clones appear in the TCRdb table, and some are missing; sequencing was by immunoSEQ multiplex PCR. The sample lists more than 65,000 clones, more than 80% occurring once. The sequencing input was PBMCs. The source of these receptors is a human donor in good health. Some clones in this sample may be carry-over from other donors' samples. The CDR3 runs from the conserved cysteine through the conserved F or W. D genes are given only for firm matches. Clone size is stated in some rows and not others, as once, few, many or a class when expanded.

J | D | size | V | CDR3 | DNA
TRBJ1-5 | - | - | TRBV18 | CASSPNHNLNQPQHF | TGTGCCAGCTCACCAAACCACAACCTCAATCAGCCCCAGCATTTT
TRBJ1-2 | - | few | TRBV5-5 | CASSLEAAGGYTF | TGTGCCAGCAGCTTGGAGGCGGCTGGAGGCTACACCTTC
TRBJ2-6 | - | - | TRBV18 | CASSPLPFDSSGANVLTF | TGTGCCAGCTCACCACTTCCTTTTGACAGCTCTGGGGCCAACGTCCTGACTTTC
TRBJ1-6 | - | - | TRBV4-1 | CASSQVTGNYNSPLHF | TGCGCCAGCAGCCAAGTCACAGGGAACTATAATTCACCCCTCCACTTT
TRBJ2-3 | TRBD2 | - | TRBV5-1 | CASSPATSGRYTDTQYF | TGCGCCAGCAGCCCTGCGACTAGCGGGAGATACACAGATACGCAGTATTTT
TRBJ1-1 | - | - | TRBV27 | CASGRVGRTEAFF | TGTGCCAGCGGCCGGGTGGGTCGCACTGAAGCTTTCTTT
TRBJ2-5 | - | - | TRBV6-5 | CASSRGQETQYF | TGTGCCAGCAGTAGGGGCCAAGAGACCCAGTACTTC
TRBJ2-1 | - | - | TRBV9 | CASSGGLAANNEQFF | TGTGCCAGCAGCGGGGGGCTAGCGGCGAACAATGAGCAGTTCTTC
TRBJ2-1 | - | - | TRBV7-9 | CASSREGAKEQFF | TGTGCCAGCAGCCGCGAGGGAGCGAAAGAGCAGTTCTTC
TRBJ2-7 | TRBD2 | - | TRBV2 | CASSGSTSGRATQYEQYF | TGTGCCAGCAGCGGGTCGACTAGCGGGAGGGCGACCCAATACGAGCAGTACTTC
TRBJ2-7 | TRBD1 | once | TRBV4-2 | CASSRGTGPYEQYF | TGTGCCAGCAGCCGAGGGACAGGACCCTACGAGCAGTACTTC
TRBJ1-1 | - | - | TRBV29-1 | CSSTVVTEAFF | TGCAGCTCGACAGTGGTCACTGAAGCTTTCTTT
TRBJ1-1 | - | - | TRBV10-3 | CAISGQGNTEAFF | TGTGCCATCAGTGGTCAGGGGAACACTGAAGCTTTCTTT
TRBJ1-6 | - | medium-sized | TRBV5-1 | CASSFSGGYSPLHF | TGCGCCAGCAGCTTTTCGGGTGGGTACTCACCCCTCCACTTT
TRBJ1-1 | - | - | TRBV29-1 | CSAAFGGKRNTEAFF | TGCAGCGCCGCCTTCGGAGGGAAAAGGAACACTGAAGCTTTCTTT
TRBJ2-2 | - | - | TRBV15 | CATRPSGLDTGELFF | TGTGCCACCAGGCCCAGTGGACTCGACACCGGGGAGCTGTTTTTT
TRBJ1-5 | TRBD1 | few | TRBV19 | CATQKGQGVNQPQHF | TGTGCCACCCAGAAGGGACAGGGAGTAAATCAGCCCCAGCATTTT
TRBJ2-5 | - | - | TRBV1 | CTSSQDYGTSGEQETQYF | TGCACCAGCAGCCAAGATTATGGAACTAGCGGGGAGCAAGAGACCCAGTACTTC
TRBJ2-7 | - | - | TRBV6-5 | CASSYGSATYEQYF | TGTGCCAGCAGTTACGGCAGCGCCACCTACGAGCAGTACTTC